The source of this T cell receptor beta chain is a study of T cells in Graves' hyperthyroidism and ophthalmopathy. Study overall: Peripheral blood was taken when the disease was first diagnosed, before any treatment began.

There are 16 residues in the CDR3. Trimming left V 3 bases short and J 7 bases short, with 20 bases between. Germline V gene sequence: CDR1 SGHRS, CDR2 YFSETQ. Study-wide findings and caveats: Blood also contained most expanded thyroid clonotypes above 0.001.

This clonotype was seen many times. The antigen is not known. Amplification of TCR beta CDR3 regions was performed using RNA transcripts as template. First-round RT-PCR targeting the TCR CDR3 was performed with the HTBI primer set. TCRdb re-analysed the multiplex PCR reads in MiXCR, keeping a single row per CDR3 protein. The profile shows more than 300,000 distinct CDR3 sequences, roughly 15% of them singletons. At least 3 on the Clinical Activity Score was recorded for ophthalmopathy patients, who also had NOSPECS grade at least 4 and duration under 3 months. Using around 10 ml of fresh peripheral blood, PBMCs were prepared.

Material: blood. The chain combines TRBV5-1 with TRBJ2-1; either TRBD1 or TRBD2 may supply D (5 bases each). The sequence came from a woman in her 30s with Graves' ophthalmopathy. The CDR3 sequence: CASSSTGTDPWNEQFF. In DNA, the CDR3 is TGCGCCAGCAGCTCAACCGGGACGGACCCTTGGAATGAGCAGTTCTTC.